The 14 T cell receptor beta chains reported below all come from one sample, sequenced in a study of post-analysis software for immune sequencing data. Study-wide results and caveats: Controls showed lower frequencies than patients for roughly five TRBV segments, and TRBV5-6, TRBV5-1 and TRBV20-1 were among these.

For these TCRs, the target antigens are not known. TCR beta cDNA libraries included unique molecular identifiers. TCRdb reprocessed the PCR reads via MiXCR and lists one record per CDR3 protein. The data hold some 500,000 distinct CDR3 sequences, with under 55% observed a single time. Sequencing was done on a sample of blood. These receptor sequences come from a girl aged 10 to 17 with multiple sclerosis.

This clonotype showed up just a few times. The junction and the germline gene differ at one end; a read error may be behind it. This chain uses TRBV15 with TRBJ1-2, with TRBD1 identical over 7 bases. The CDR3 has 16 amino acids. Germline V CDR1 and CDR2: LNHNV, YYDKDF (reference sequence). The CDR3 nucleotides read TGTGCCACCGGCAGTGAAACAGGGGATTATCCCTATGGCTACACCTTC. Translation: CATGSETGDYPYGYTF.

The chain recombines TRBV20-1 with TRBJ2-5, with TRBD1 identical over 7 bases. Germline CDR1 and CDR2: DFQATT and SNEGSKA (reference sequence). The CDR3 is made up of 12 amino acids. The CDR3 region has the DNA TGCAGCACAGGGGACAGAGGAGAGACCCAGTACTTC. This translates into CSTGDRGETQYF.

The genes are TRBV14 and TRBJ2-1; 11 nucleotides agree with TRBD2. The junction had 9 bases not matched to a gene; V was cut back by 4 bases and J by 4 bases. Looked up from germline, CDR1 is SGHDN and CDR2 is FVKESK. This CDR3 has 17 amino acids. In DNA form, the CDR3 reads TGTGCCAGCAGCCTACGAATTACTAGCGGGAGTTACAATGAGCAGTTCTTC. Its protein product is CASSLRITSGSYNEQFF.

The J gene is TRBJ2-2, the V gene TRBV11-2, with D uncertain. The germline gives CDR1 SGHAT, CDR2 FQNNGV. The V and J ends lost 1 base and 1 base respectively, with 4 bases between them. The CDR3 loop spans 14 amino acids. CDR3 loop: CASSLAGNTGELFF. In DNA form, the CDR3 reads TGTGCCAGCAGCTTAGCTGGGAACACCGGGGAGCTGTTTTTT.

The genes are TRBV7-3 and TRBJ2-3; 7 nucleotides line up with TRBD1. The CDR3 contains 15 residues. With 1 base clipped from V and 5 bases from J, the junction kept 6 bases outside the gene matches. The V gene's germline CDR1 is SGHTA and CDR2 FQGTGA. In nucleotides, the CDR3 is TGTGCCAGCAGCTTAAGTGGGGGACAGCAAGATACGCAGTATTTT. It specifies CASSLSGGQQDTQYF.

The chain couples TRBV5-1 to TRBJ2-1; unclear D gene. The J call could be wrong; TRBJ2-7 is a better fit for the DNA end. Germline values: CDR1 SGHRS, CDR2 YFSETQ. CDR3 size: 15 residues. CDR3 region: CASSSVPESYNEQYF. The DNA of the CDR3 is TGCGCCAGCAGTTCGGTCCCGGAGAGCTACAATGAGCAGTACTTC.

This chain joins TRBV28 and TRBJ2-7, with 8 bases identical to TRBD1. Per germline, CDR1 MDHEN and CDR2 SYDVKM. There are 16 residues in the CDR3. V trimming: 5 bases; J trimming: 3 bases; junction bases outside the gene matches: 12. The CDR3 here is CASSPGQGGSLYEQYF. The CDR3 DNA sequence: TGTGCCAGCAGTCCCGGACAGGGTGGTTCTCTCTACGAGCAGTACTTC.

This clonotype was detected a few times. The genes are TRBV5-1 and TRBJ2-3; 9 bases map to TRBD1. Germline V gene sequence: CDR1 SGHRS, CDR2 YFSETQ. This CDR3 has 15 residues. V shed 2 bases, J shed 3 bases, and the junction held 4 bases outside the gene matches. The CDR3 here is CASSFRDRATDTQYF. CDR3 in DNA: TGCGCCAGCAGCTTCCGGGACAGGGCGACAGATACGCAGTATTTT.

This clonotype was observed a handful of times. The V call is TRBV20-1, the J call TRBJ2-3, with D possibly matching TRBD2 (6 bases). The germline gives CDR1 DFQATT, CDR2 SNEGSKA (reference sequence). The CDR3 length is 14 residues. V lost 0 bases, J lost 5 bases, and 12 bases lay in between. The CDR3 nucleotides read TGCAGTGCTAGAGATGGAGGGAAGGTAGATACGCAGTATTTT. Translating it yields CSARDGGKVDTQYF.

The chain is built from TRBV27 and TRBJ2-7, with 11 bases matching TRBD1. V was pared by 2 bases and J by 5 bases, with 5 bases of the junction left unmatched. Germline V gene lookup returns CDR1 MNHEY and CDR2 SMNVEV (reference sequence). This CDR3 contains 15 residues. DNA for the CDR3: TGTGCCAGCAGTTTAACGGGACAGGGGGACCACGAGCAGTACTTC. Residues: CASSLTGQGDHEQYF.

The CDR3 is CATSRDRRDSFNYGYTF. The CDR3 bases are TGTGCCACCAGCAGAGATCGACGCGACTCATTCAACTATGGCTACACCTTC. The chain joins TRBV15 to TRBJ1-2; D uncertain. Germline CDR1 is LNHNV and CDR2 is YYDKDF (reference sequence). Between the trimmed V and J ends, which lost 0 bases and 2 bases, there was a span of 16 bases. There are 17 residues in the CDR3.

This clonotype appeared a few times. This chain uses TRBV11-2 with TRBJ2-1; 10 nucleotides align to TRBD2. With V trimmed by 0 bases and J by 7 bases, 9 bases remained unmatched. CDR1 SGHAT and CDR2 FQNNGV come from the germline V gene. This CDR3 is built from 17 residues. The CDR3 DNA reads as TGTGCCAGCAGCTTAGAAGCGGCTAGCGGGAGTTGGAATGAGCAGTTCTTC. This gives the protein CASSLEAASGSWNEQFF.

This chain connects TRBV15 to TRBJ2-1; no clear D. CDR1 is LNHNV and CDR2 is YYDKDF in the germline V gene (reference sequence). This CDR3 has 13 residues. V was trimmed by 0 bases and J by 9 bases, leaving 9 bases between them. CDR3 residues: CATSRDLGIEQFF. The CDR3 DNA follows: TGTGCCACCAGCAGAGATTTAGGGATTGAGCAGTTCTTC.

The chain couples TRBV3-1 to TRBJ2-5; D is perhaps TRBD2 (5 bases). The CDR3 contains 15 residues. Germline CDR1 reads LGHDT; CDR2 reads YNNKEL (reference sequence). Trimming took off 5 bases at V and 5 bases at J, with 18 bases between the two ends. This chain's CDR3 is CASSEGRRPLETQYF. The CDR3 region has the DNA TGTGCCAGCAGCGAGGGCAGGCGCCCTCTGGAGACCCAGTACTTC.